This TCR beta chain was identified in a study of OX40 agonist ivuxolimab in advanced cancers. For the study at large: With ivuxolimab, an agonistic anti-OX40 (CD134) antibody, patients were treated. Melanoma, hepatocellular carcinoma, head and neck or renal cell cancer occurred in dose-escalation patients. From about 23 to 85 years was the age range, with a mean of about 56 years, and about 78% were male.

Autoimmune disease history or systemic immunosuppression meant exclusion. This table comes from immunoSEQ multiplex PCR, and its TCRdb copy is limited to in-frame clones, with some not included. The data contain more than 50,000 clones, 84% of them seen just once; the ten biggest clones take up 10% to 15%. Trimming took 5 bases from V and 1 from J, leaving 11 bases between them. The V gene's germline CDR1 is MDHEN and CDR2 SYDVKM. This CDR3 has 15 residues. This TCR was recovered from an adult with an advanced solid tumor such as melanoma, head and neck, liver or kidney cancer. The genes are TRBV28 and TRBJ2-2; D is unresolved. Sequencing was performed on CD4+ or CD8+ T cells sorted from blood, taken in a trial of the OX40 agonist ivuxolimab. The CDR3 sequence: CASSPPPKNTGELFF. For the CDR3, the DNA is TGTGCCAGCAGTCCTCCCCCCAAGAACACCGGGGAGCTGTTTTTT.